This TCR beta chain was profiled in a study of blood T cell repertoires in COVID-19. Study in general: Both acute and convalescent COVID-19 samples were obtained from the United States, Italy and Spain. The analysed material was cDNA or gDNA that came from T cells, B-cell-depleted T cells, or PBMCs.

Deletions cut 2 bases from V and 2 bases from J, with 13 bases between. Germline CDR1 MDHEN, CDR2 SYDVKM. CDR3 length: 15 residues. Under the authors' procedure: Amplification of reference gene primers was used by the study to estimate nucleated cell counts. The repertoire was sequenced with immunoSEQ multiplex PCR; TCRdb's copy has only in-frame clones and lacks some. The V and J calls and clone size are taken from that table; D and trimming were inferred from the DNA. The table shows approximately 300,000 clones, with roughly 91% occurring only once. Sequencing was carried out using peripheral blood. V usage is TRBV28 and J usage is TRBJ2-7; perhaps TRBD2 as D (5 bases). The receptor was derived from a man aged 25 to 40 with acute or convalescent COVID-19. The CDR3 nucleotides are TGTGCCAGCAGTTTACATAGCGCCTATACCTACGAGCAGTACTTC. Protein product: CASSLHSAYTYEQYF.